This record looks at one T cell receptor beta chain sequence and its context. TCRdb's table, derived via immunoSEQ multiplex PCR, lists solely in-frame clones and lacks some. The table records roughly 57,000 clones, about 89% of them present only once. The data derive from a study of T cell changes during pregnancy in multiple sclerosis. The source is a female donor with multiple sclerosis, enrolled in a pregnancy study. Sequencing used peripheral blood, obtained in the first trimester of pregnancy.

This CDR3 is CASSGSGTAQETQYF. In DNA form, the CDR3 reads TGTGCCAGTAGTGGATCCGGGACAGCCCAAGAGACCCAGTACTTC. The chain is built from TRBV19 and TRBJ2-5, with 7 bases aligning to TRBD1. Germline CDR1 reads LNHDA; CDR2 reads SQIVND (reference sequence). With 5 bases clipped from V and 1 base from J, the junction kept 7 bases outside the gene matches. The CDR3 runs to 15 residues.